This T cell receptor (beta chain) is from a study of pediatric ulcerative colitis. The V end lost 7 bases, the J end lost 0 bases, and 13 bases lay between the germline ends. This CDR3 contains 15 residues. Germline V CDR1 and CDR2: SNHLY, FYNNEI. The assay was run at survey level. The protocol was immunoSEQ multiplex PCR, while the TCRdb copy is restricted to in-frame clones and leaves out a portion. This table holds about 32,000 clones, around 80% found once. The rearrangement joins TRBV2 to TRBJ1-5; no reliable D call. The sample was blood. This clonotype was sampled from a boy aged 5-17 years with severe ulcerative colitis. Written as DNA, the CDR3 is TGTGCCAGCAAGTTGGCAGACAATAGCAATCAGCCCCAGCATTTT. Translation gives CASKLADNSNQPQHF.